This TCR beta chain is drawn from a study of graft-versus-host responses after intestinal transplantation. Study as a whole: Each recipient received a multivisceral, liver-intestinal, or isolated intestinal graft.

Overall study results and limits: Recipient bone marrow held GvH clones, some seen earlier in ileum or blood.

Assay: immunoSEQ multiplex PCR; the TCRdb copy retains only in-frame clones and omits some. The sample holds about 86,000 clones, around 89% seen once. With respect to this clone: Its antigen is still unknown.

J lost 4 bases, V lost 0 bases, and 7 bases had no gene match. CDR3 length: 16 residues. Germline V gene data show CDR1 as LGHNT and CDR2 as FRNRAP. The sample consisted of unstimulated CD4+ T cells sorted from spleen or lymph node cells, taken before transplant. This sequence joins TRBV12-5 and TRBJ1-2; 8 bases fit TRBD1. The sequence was obtained from a human donor who was the organ donor for an intestinal transplant. The CDR3 is CASGLVLGQDLYGYTF. The CDR3 coding sequence is TGTGCTAGTGGTTTGGTTCTGGGACAGGACCTCTATGGCTACACCTTC.